This T cell receptor beta chain comes out of a study of vaccination and CD4 T cells after COVID-19. Study information: Blood was drawn a median roughly 66 days post second dose, range 14 to 241. The authors gave control cultures a CEFX pool, an HIV-1 Nef pool, or no peptide.

Turning to this clonotype: What it binds is unknown.

Researchers used the Oncomine TCR Beta short-read assay to sequence DNA from cultured CD4+ T cells. From the PCR reads, TCRdb called clonotypes with MiXCR, one entry per CDR3 protein. The sample records fewer than 15,000 distinct CDR3 sequences, about 40% being singletons. The treatment is: roughly 10-day PBMC culture with coronavirus spike peptide pools or control peptides (ViraFEST assay). PBMCs were cultured at two million per well with 10 IU/ml IL-2 and 9 to 10 ug/ml peptide pools. This sequence was found in a human donor who had recovered from COVID-19. Sequencing used CD4+ T cells from blood, cultured in vitro, obtained after SARS-CoV-2 vaccination.

The CDR3 region is CASSEGPHQPQHF. CDR3 bases: TGTGCCAGTAGTGAAGGGCCGCATCAGCCCCAGCATTTT. This sequence joins TRBV19 and TRBJ1-5; D unclear. CDR3 size: 13 residues. Germline CDR1 is LNHDA and CDR2 is SQIVND (reference sequence). Trimming took 5 bases from V and 5 from J, leaving 10 bases between them.